This TCR beta chain stems from a study of cytomegalovirus exposure and HLA in healthy donors. Use of 60 Vbeta and 13 Jbeta primers characterized the PCR. TCRdb's copy holds only in-frame clones and misses some; the assay was immunoSEQ multiplex PCR. The table records about 190,000 clones, more than 75% of them present only once. Whole-study results and caveats: Confirmation was obtained in vitro that a few CMV-associated chains are specific for CMV antigens. What a later analysis showed was that several of the most significant clusters appeared linked to common viral pathogens.

A note on this clone: No antigen is known for it.

Unrecorded immune exposure was likely among donors, who were nominally healthy when sampled. Sequenced input: PBMCs. The clonotype comes from a young man in good health and CMV-seronegative.

The CDR3 loop is CASSSLPGDRETQYF. As DNA, the CDR3 is TGTGCCAGCAGTTCCCTTCCAGGGGATCGGGAGACCCAGTACTTC. The gene calls are TRBV6-5 and TRBJ2-5, with D tentatively TRBD1 (6 bases). V gave up 4 bases and J gave up 5 bases, with 17 bases separating them. Germline assignment: CDR1 MNHEY and CDR2 SVGAGI. The CDR3 spans 15 residues.